This T cell receptor (beta chain) was sequenced for a study of CD8+ T cells in alopecia areata. The authors extracted RNA and reverse transcribed it into cDNA as the sequencing template. Only in-frame clones appear in the TCRdb table, and some are missing; sequencing was by immunoSEQ multiplex PCR. Of more than 150,000 clones in the sample, 50% to 75% were seen once. Material: CD4+ T cells sorted from blood, obtained at week 0. The receptor's source is a human donor with alopecia areata.

CDR3 DNA: TGTGCCAGCGAGAGGACTAGCGGGGGTACCGGGGAGCTGTTTTTT. Amino acids: CASERTSGGTGELFF. The chain has TRBV2 and TRBJ2-2; 13 positions agree with TRBD2. In germline, CDR1 is SNHLY, CDR2 FYNNEI. The CDR3 covers 15 residues. V lost 8 bases to trimming and J lost 5 bases; unmatched junction nucleotides: 5. Full variable domain (outside the CDR3, taken from reference TRBV2 and TRBJ2-2): EPEVTQTPSHQVTQMGQEVILRCVPISNHLYFYWYRQILGQKVEFLVSFYNNEISEKSEIFDDQFSVERPDGSNFTLKIRSTKLEDSAMYFCASERTSGGTGELFFGEGSRLTVL.